Here is one T cell receptor (beta chain) with its context. Its antigen is not known. Clones were sequenced by immunoSEQ multiplex PCR, and TCRdb holds only the in-frame ones, with some missing. The sample includes 950,000 to 1,100,000 clones, about three quarters of them seen just once. The data derive from a study of shared clonotypes between healthy human individuals. Background on the study: The cohort had a couple of women and a few men, ages 18 to 49.

V lost 3 bases and J lost 6, with 12 bases in between. The CDR3 is 15 amino acids. The germline gives CDR1 MNHNS, CDR2 SASEGT. Study-level points and caveats: Blood alone was sampled, and tissue repertoires likely differ.

The rearrangement uses TRBV6-1 and TRBJ1-6, with D perhaps matching TRBD1 (6 bases). The sample taken for sequencing was memory CD4+ T cells sorted from blood. Specified subset: CD45RA-negative fraction. The sequence was collected from a man aged 18 to 35 in good health. CDR3: CASSDLAGVNSPLHF. In DNA form, the CDR3 reads TGTGCCAGCAGTGATCTTGCAGGGGTTAATTCACCCCTCCACTTT.